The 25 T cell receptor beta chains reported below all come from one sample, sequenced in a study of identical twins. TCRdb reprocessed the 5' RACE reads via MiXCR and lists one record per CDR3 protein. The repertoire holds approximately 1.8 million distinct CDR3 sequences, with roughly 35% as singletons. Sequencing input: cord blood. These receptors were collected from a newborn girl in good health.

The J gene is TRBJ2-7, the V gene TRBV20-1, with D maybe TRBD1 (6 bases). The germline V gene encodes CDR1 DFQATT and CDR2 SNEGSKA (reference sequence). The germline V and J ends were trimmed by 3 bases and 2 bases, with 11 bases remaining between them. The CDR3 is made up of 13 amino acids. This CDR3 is CSARGTYTYEQYF. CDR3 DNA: TGCAGTGCTAGGGGGACATACACCTACGAGCAGTACTTC.

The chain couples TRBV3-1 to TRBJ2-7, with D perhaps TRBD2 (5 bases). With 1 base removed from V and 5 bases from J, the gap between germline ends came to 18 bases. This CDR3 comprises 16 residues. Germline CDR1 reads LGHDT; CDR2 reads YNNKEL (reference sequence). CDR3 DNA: TGTGCCAGCAGCCAAGGTTCCGCATGGACGAGGGACGAGCAGTACTTC. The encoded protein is CASSQGSAWTRDEQYF.

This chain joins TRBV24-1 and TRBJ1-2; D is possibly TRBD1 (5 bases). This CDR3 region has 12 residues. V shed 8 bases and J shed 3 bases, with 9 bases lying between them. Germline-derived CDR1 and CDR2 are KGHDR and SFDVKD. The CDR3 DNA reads TGTGCCACCACAGGGCAGGACTATGGCTACACCTTC. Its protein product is CATTGQDYGYTF.

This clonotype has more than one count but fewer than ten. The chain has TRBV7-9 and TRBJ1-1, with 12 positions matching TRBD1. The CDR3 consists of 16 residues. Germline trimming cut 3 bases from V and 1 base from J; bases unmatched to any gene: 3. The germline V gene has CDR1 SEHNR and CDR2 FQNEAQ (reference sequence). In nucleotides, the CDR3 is TGTGCCAGCAGCTTGGGACAGGGGGCATGGAACACTGAAGCTTTCTTT. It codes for CASSLGQGAWNTEAFF. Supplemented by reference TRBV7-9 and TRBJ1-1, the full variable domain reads DTGVSQNPRHKITKRGQNVTFRCDPISEHNRLYWYRQTLGQGPEFLTYFQNEAQLEKSRLLSDRFSAERPKGSFSTLEIQRTEQGDSAMYLCASSLGQGAWNTEAFFGQGTRLTVV.

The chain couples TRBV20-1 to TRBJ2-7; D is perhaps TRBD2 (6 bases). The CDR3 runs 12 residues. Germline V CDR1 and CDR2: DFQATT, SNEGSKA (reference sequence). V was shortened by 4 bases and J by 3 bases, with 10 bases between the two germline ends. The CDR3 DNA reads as TGCAGTGCTACGCGGGGAGGCTACGAGCAGTACTTC. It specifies CSATRGGYEQYF.

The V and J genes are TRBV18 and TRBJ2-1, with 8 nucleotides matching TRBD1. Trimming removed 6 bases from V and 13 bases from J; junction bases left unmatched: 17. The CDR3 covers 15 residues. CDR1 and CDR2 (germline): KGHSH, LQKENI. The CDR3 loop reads CASSPGQGGLETQFF. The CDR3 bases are TGTGCCAGCTCCCCAGGACAGGGTGGTTTGGAGACCCAGTTCTTC.

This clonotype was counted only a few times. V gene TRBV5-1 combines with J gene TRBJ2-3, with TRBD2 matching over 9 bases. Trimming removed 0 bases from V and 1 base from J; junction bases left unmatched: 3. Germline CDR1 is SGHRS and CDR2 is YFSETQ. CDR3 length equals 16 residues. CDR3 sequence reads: CASSLDPSGGTDTQYF. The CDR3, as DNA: TGCGCCAGCAGCTTGGATCCTAGCGGGGGCACAGATACGCAGTATTTT.

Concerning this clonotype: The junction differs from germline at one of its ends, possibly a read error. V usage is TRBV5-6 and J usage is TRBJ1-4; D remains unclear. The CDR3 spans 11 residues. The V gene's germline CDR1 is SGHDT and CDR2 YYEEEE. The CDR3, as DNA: TGTGCCAGCAGCCTCAATGAAATACTGTTTTTT. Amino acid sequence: CASSLNEILFF.

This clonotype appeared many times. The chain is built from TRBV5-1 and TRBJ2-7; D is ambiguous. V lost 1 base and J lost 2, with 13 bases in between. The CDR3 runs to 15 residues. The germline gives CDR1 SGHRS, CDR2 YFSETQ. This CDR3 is CASSLYPDPAYEQYF. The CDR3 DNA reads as TGCGCCAGCAGCTTGTATCCAGACCCAGCCTACGAGCAGTACTTC.

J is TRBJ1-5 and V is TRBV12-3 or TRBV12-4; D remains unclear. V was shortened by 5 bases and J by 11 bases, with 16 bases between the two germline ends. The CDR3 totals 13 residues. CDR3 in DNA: TGTGCCAGCAGTCCGAGACGGGGTAGGGCCCAGCATTTT. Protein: CASSPRRGRAQHF.

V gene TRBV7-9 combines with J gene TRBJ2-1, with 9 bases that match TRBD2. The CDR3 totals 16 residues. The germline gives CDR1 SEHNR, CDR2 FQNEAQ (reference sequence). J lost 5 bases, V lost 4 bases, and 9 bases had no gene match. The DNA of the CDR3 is TGTGCCAGCAGCTCCCCCGGGACTAGCCTGGACAATGAGCAGTTCTTC. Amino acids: CASSSPGTSLDNEQFF.

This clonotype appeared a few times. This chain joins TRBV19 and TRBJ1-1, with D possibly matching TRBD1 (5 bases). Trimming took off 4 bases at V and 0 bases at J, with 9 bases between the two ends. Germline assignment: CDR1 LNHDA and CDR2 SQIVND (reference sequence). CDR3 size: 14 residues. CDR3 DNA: TGTGCCAGTAGTAGGGACCTTCTGAACACTGAAGCTTTCTTT. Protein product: CASSRDLLNTEAFF.

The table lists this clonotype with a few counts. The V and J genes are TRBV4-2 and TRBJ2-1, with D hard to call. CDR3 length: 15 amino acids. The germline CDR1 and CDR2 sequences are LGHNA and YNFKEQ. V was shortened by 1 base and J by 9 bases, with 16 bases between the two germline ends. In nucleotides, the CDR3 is TGTGCCAGCAGCCAAGTAGGACGTGGACCGTTTGAGCAGTTCTTC. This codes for CASSQVGRGPFEQFF.

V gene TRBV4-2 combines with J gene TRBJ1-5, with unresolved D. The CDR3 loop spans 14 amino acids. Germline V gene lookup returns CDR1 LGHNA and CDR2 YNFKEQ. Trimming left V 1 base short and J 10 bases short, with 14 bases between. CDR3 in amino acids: CASSQGRGAGPQHF. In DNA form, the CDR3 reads TGTGCCAGCAGCCAAGGGCGGGGAGCGGGACCCCAGCATTTT.

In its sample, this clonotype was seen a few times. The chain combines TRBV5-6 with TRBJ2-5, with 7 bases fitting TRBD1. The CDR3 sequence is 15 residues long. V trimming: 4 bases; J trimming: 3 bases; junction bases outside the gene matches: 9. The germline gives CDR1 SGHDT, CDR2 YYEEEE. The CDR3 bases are TGTGCCAGCAGCCCTACCTGGACAGGAAAAGAGACCCAGTACTTC. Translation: CASSPTWTGKETQYF.

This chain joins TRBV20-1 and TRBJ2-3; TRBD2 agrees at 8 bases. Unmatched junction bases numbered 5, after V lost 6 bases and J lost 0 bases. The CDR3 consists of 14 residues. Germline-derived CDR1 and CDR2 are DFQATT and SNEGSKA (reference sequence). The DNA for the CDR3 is TGCAGTGCCACTAGCGGCTCTAGCACAGATACGCAGTATTTT. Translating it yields CSATSGSSTDTQYF.

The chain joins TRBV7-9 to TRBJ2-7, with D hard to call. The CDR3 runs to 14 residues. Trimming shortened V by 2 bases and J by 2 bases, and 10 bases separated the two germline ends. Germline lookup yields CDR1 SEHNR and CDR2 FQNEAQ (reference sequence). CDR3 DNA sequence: TGTGCCAGCAGCTTATCGGTGTCACCCTACGAGCAGTACTTC. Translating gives CASSLSVSPYEQYF.

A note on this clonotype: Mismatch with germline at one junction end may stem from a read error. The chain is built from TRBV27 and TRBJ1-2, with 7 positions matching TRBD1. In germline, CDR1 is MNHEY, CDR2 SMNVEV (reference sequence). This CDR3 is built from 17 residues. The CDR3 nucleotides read TGTGCCTGCAGTCCTAGACAGGGCAAGATAGACGACTATGGCTACACCTTC. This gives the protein CACSPRQGKIDDYGYTF.

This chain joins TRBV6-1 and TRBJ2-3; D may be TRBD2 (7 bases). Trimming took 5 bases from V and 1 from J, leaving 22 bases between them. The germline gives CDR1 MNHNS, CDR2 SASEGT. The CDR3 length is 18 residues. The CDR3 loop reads CASSPKGGRELGTDTQYF. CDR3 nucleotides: TGTGCCAGCAGTCCAAAAGGGGGGCGGGAGTTGGGCACAGATACGCAGTATTTT.

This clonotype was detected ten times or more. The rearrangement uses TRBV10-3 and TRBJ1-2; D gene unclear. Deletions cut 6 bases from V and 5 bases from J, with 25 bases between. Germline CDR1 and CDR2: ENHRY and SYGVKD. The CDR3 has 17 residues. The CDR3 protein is CAIRIRITGTETYGYTF. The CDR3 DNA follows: TGTGCCATCAGAATACGAATCACGGGCACAGAGACTTATGGCTACACCTTC.

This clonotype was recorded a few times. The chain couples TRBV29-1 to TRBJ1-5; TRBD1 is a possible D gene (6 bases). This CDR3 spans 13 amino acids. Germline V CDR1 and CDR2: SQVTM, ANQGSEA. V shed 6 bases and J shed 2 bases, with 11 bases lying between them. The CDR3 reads CSVQGMGNQPQHF. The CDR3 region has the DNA TGCAGCGTACAGGGAATGGGCAATCAGCCCCAGCATTTT.

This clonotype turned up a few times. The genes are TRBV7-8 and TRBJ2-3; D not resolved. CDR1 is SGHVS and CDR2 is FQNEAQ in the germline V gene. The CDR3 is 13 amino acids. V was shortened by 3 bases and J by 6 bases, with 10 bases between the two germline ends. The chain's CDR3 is CASSFSRPDTQYF. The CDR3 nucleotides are TGTGCCAGCAGCTTCTCTAGGCCCGATACGCAGTATTTT.

CDR3 sequence reads: CASSSRETGELFF. CDR3 DNA sequence: TGTGCCAGCAGCTCGCGGGAAACCGGGGAGCTGTTTTTT. The genes are TRBV7-2 and TRBJ2-2, with TRBD2 as a possible D gene (6 bases). Trimming removed 4 bases at V and 5 bases at J, with 8 bases between. CDR3 length equals 13 residues. CDR1 is SGHTA and CDR2 is FQGNSA in the germline V gene.

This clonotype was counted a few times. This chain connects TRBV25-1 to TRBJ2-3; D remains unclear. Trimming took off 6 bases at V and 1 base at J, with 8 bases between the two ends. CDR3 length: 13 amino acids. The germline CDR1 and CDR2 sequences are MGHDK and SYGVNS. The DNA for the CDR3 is TGTGCCAGCAGGGCAGTTCGCACAGATACGCAGTATTTT. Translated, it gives CASRAVRTDTQYF.

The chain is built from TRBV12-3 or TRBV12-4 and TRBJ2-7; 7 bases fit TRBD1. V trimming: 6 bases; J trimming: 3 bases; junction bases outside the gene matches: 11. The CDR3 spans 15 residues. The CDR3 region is CASRLTGRPLYEQYF. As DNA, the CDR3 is TGTGCCAGCAGATTGACAGGGCGCCCCCTCTACGAGCAGTACTTC.